This T cell receptor beta chain derives from a study of blood T cell repertoires in COVID-19. The count of this clone is one. This CDR3 is 14 amino acids long. With V trimmed by 5 bases and J by 4 bases, 4 bases remained unmatched. Germline V gene lookup returns CDR1 ENHRY and CDR2 SYGVKD. Sequencing used immunoSEQ multiplex PCR; TCRdb keeps in-frame clones, though not all of them. In the table there are under 150,000 clones, over 65% of which are singletons. This clonotype was sampled from a woman aged 35 to 49 with acute or convalescent COVID-19. V is TRBV10-3 and J is TRBJ2-7; 11 nucleotides match TRBD1. Source material: peripheral blood. The CDR3: CAISSDRGLYEQYF. Written as DNA, the CDR3 is TGTGCCATCAGTTCGGACAGGGGGCTTTACGAGCAGTACTTC.